The 27 T cell receptor beta chains listed next were all sequenced from one sample in a study of T cells in Graves' hyperthyroidism and ophthalmopathy (dated by TCRdb to the late 2010s). The protocol used for the library was multiplex PCR. Sequenced using an Illumina HiSeq 2000. The TCR beta CDR3 regions were amplified from RNA transcripts. The TCR CDR3 was subjected to a first round of RT-PCR using the HTBI primer set and the Qiagen OneStep RT-PCR kit. The public reads were run again by TCRdb, first through fastp at Q25 and then through MiXCR, and only productive beta chains were kept. Each CDR3 protein gets just one entry, which takes the most common genes and DNA from the rows behind it. In this sample the table shows a few hundred thousand distinct CDR3 sequences, approximately 16% of which occur a single time. Roughly 20% of the sample comes from the top ten. The sample was blood. The receptor set was obtained from a woman aged 60-70 years with Graves' ophthalmopathy.

A remark on this clonotype: With a much larger clone just one base away, this may be a read error. This chain joins TRBV7-2 and TRBJ1-1; D gene uncertain. The germline gives CDR1 SGHTA, CDR2 FQGNSA. This CDR3 is 13 amino acids long. CDR3 nucleotide sequence: TGTGCCAGCAGCTTAGGATTACAGACTGAAACTTTCTTT. Translation: CASSLGLQTETFF.

Many counts were recorded for this clonotype. V gene TRBV27 combines with J gene TRBJ2-7, with D possibly TRBD2 on 6 matching bases. CDR1 and CDR2 (germline): MNHEY, SMNVEV (reference sequence). The CDR3 length is 16 residues. V dropped 5 bases and J dropped 3 bases, with 20 bases sitting between them. The CDR3 here is CASSLLLASGGYEQYF. CDR3 nucleotides: TGTGCCAGCAGTCTCCTCCTAGCGTCCGGGGGCTACGAGCAGTACTTC.

This clonotype was seen many times. The chain recombines TRBV29-1 with TRBJ1-2; 7 positions match TRBD1. This CDR3 is built from 14 residues. The trim removed 6 bases at V and 0 bases at J, leaving 7 bases unmatched. In germline, CDR1 is SQVTM, CDR2 ANQGSEA. The CDR3 nucleotides read TGCAGCGTACCTTCAGGGGGAGCTAACTATGGCTACACCTTC. Translation gives CSVPSGGANYGYTF.

CDR3 in DNA: TGTGCCAGCAGCTTATCTCGGACAGGGCCAGATACGCAGTATTTT. This gives the protein CASSLSRTGPDTQYF. V is TRBV7-3 and J is TRBJ2-3; 8 bases agree with TRBD1. Germline lookup yields CDR1 SGHTA and CDR2 FQGTGA. V was pared by 2 bases and J by 4 bases, with 5 bases of the junction left unmatched. The CDR3 consists of 15 residues.

This clonotype was counted many times. The gene calls are TRBV20-1 and TRBJ2-5; TRBD2 agrees at 8 bases. The germline gives CDR1 DFQATT, CDR2 SNEGSKA (reference sequence). CDR3 size: 15 residues. With 0 bases clipped from V and 9 bases from J, the junction kept 12 bases outside the gene matches. In DNA, the CDR3 is TGCAGTGCTAGAGATGGACGGGAGGGCCTTGGGGCCCAGTACTTC. Translating gives CSARDGREGLGAQYF.

This clonotype came up many times. The genes are TRBV11-2 and TRBJ2-3, with D uncertain. The germline gives CDR1 SGHAT, CDR2 FQNNGV. The CDR3 sequence is 16 residues long. Trimming shortened V by 5 bases and J by 7 bases, and 22 bases separated the two germline ends. The CDR3 nucleotides are TGTGCCAGCAGCCCCAGGACCACCCTTAGGTTGCATACGCAGTATTTT. It translates to CASSPRTTLRLHTQYF.

This chain uses TRBV29-1 with TRBJ2-5, with 8 bases aligning to TRBD1. Germline assignment: CDR1 SQVTM and CDR2 ANQGSEA. With V trimmed by 6 bases and J by 5 bases, 5 bases remained unmatched. The CDR3 consists of 12 residues. The CDR3 here is CSVDRVGETQYF. The CDR3 DNA follows: TGCAGCGTGGACAGGGTAGGGGAGACCCAGTACTTC.

The sample holds many counts of this clonotype. The chain recombines TRBV11-3 with TRBJ2-2; D ambiguous. V was cut by 1 base and J by 4 bases, with 10 bases left in between. Germline values: CDR1 SGHNT, CDR2 YENEEA. This CDR3 contains 15 residues. CDR3 sequence (DNA): TGTGCCAGCAGCTTAGGGGTTCCGAGCACCGGGGAGCTGTTTTTT. Encoded protein: CASSLGVPSTGELFF.

In this sample, this clonotype turned up many times. V and J are TRBV5-1 and TRBJ1-5; the D is unclear. The CDR3 is 13 residues long. Looked up from germline, CDR1 is SGHRS and CDR2 is YFSETQ. Trimming pared 4 bases from V and 1 base from J, leaving 6 bases between. The CDR3 loop is CASSPRSNQPQHF. The CDR3 bases are TGCGCCAGCAGCCCACGGAGCAATCAGCCCCAGCATTTT.

This clonotype is a singleton in its sample. The rearrangement joins TRBV11-2 to TRBJ2-7; 10 bases agree with TRBD2. CDR1 is SGHAT and CDR2 is FQNNGV in the germline V gene. V shed 1 base, J shed 1 base, and the junction held 4 bases outside the gene matches. CDR3 length: 16 amino acids. In DNA form, the CDR3 reads TGTGCCAGCAGCTTAGCCGGGACTAGCGAGTCCTACGAGCAGTACTTC. This encodes CASSLAGTSESYEQYF.

This clonotype occurred many times. The V gene is TRBV5-1, the J gene TRBJ2-3, with TRBD2 matching over 11 bases. Germline V gene lookup returns CDR1 SGHRS and CDR2 YFSETQ. The trim removed 1 base at V and 6 bases at J, leaving 7 bases unmatched. The CDR3 is 16 residues long. CDR3 sequence: CASSLFSGRDRDTQYF. The CDR3 nucleotides are TGCGCCAGCAGCTTGTTTAGCGGGAGGGATCGGGATACGCAGTATTTT.

This clonotype was detected many times. This chain connects TRBV2 to TRBJ1-3; D possibly corresponds to TRBD1 (5 bases). The CDR3 has 16 amino acids. Trimming took off 2 bases at V and 4 bases at J, with 15 bases between the two ends. CDR1 SNHLY and CDR2 FYNNEI come from the germline V gene. CDR3 region: CASSERGGAGGNTIYF. The CDR3 DNA reads as TGTGCCAGCAGTGAAAGAGGCGGGGCAGGAGGAAACACCATATATTTT.

This clonotype occurred many times. The genes are TRBV28 and TRBJ2-5; the match to TRBD1 covers 8 bases. The CDR3 is made up of 14 amino acids. In germline, CDR1 is MDHEN, CDR2 SYDVKM. Trimming removed 6 bases from V and 1 base from J; junction bases left unmatched: 4. CDR3 sequence reads: CASRQGGPQETQYF. DNA of the CDR3: TGTGCCAGCAGACAGGGGGGCCCCCAAGAGACCCAGTACTTC.

This clonotype came up a few times. This rearrangement joins TRBV29-1 to TRBJ1-1; the D gene is possibly TRBD1 (6 bases). This CDR3 is built from 14 residues. CDR1 SQVTM and CDR2 ANQGSEA come from the germline V gene. The ends were cut back, 4 bases at V and 0 bases at J, with 12 bases in the middle. The CDR3 loop is CSVVPRGVNTEAFF. In nucleotides, the CDR3 is TGCAGCGTTGTACCGAGGGGGGTGAACACTGAAGCTTTCTTT.

The rearrangement uses TRBV3-1 and TRBJ1-1; weak D call: TRBD1 (5 bases). Germline V gene data show CDR1 as LGHDT and CDR2 as YNNKEL (reference sequence). V lost 3 bases to trimming and J lost 5 bases, with 13 bases between them. The CDR3 has 14 residues. This CDR3 reads CASSHAGRATEAFF. DNA of the CDR3: TGTGCCAGCAGCCACGCCGGCAGGGCTACTGAAGCTTTCTTT.

As concerns this clonotype: A much larger clone is a single base away; this may be a read error. The chain is built from TRBV30 and TRBJ1-5; no clear D gene. Deletions cut 0 bases from V and 7 bases from J, with 10 bases between. The V gene's germline CDR1 is GTSNPN and CDR2 SVGIG (reference sequence). The CDR3 spans 13 residues. The CDR3 region is CAWSVWDIQPQHF. The CDR3 coding sequence is TGTGCCTGGAGTGTATGGGATATCCAGCCCCAGCATTTT.

The chain employs TRBV20-1 and TRBJ2-1; 8 nucleotides align to TRBD2. Per germline, CDR1 DFQATT and CDR2 SNEGSKA (reference sequence). V lost 6 bases and J lost 0; bases outside the gene matches: 7. This CDR3 region has 15 residues. CDR3 DNA sequence: TGCAGTGCCGGGGGGGGAGGGGACTCCTACAATGAGCAGTTCTTC. This sequence encodes CSAGGGGDSYNEQFF.

This clonotype has ten or more counts. J is TRBJ2-7 and V is TRBV11-2; 9 positions agree with TRBD2. Germline CDR1 and CDR2: SGHAT and FQNNGV. J gave up 8 bases and V 4 bases, and 15 bases lay outside the gene matches. The CDR3 has 16 residues. CDR3 sequence: CASSSLKGREGLQQYF. CDR3 DNA: TGTGCCAGCAGCTCCCTGAAGGGGCGGGAGGGCCTCCAGCAGTACTTC.

This clonotype was seen only a few times. V gene TRBV19 combines with J gene TRBJ1-1, with D uncertain. CDR3 size: 13 residues. CDR1 and CDR2 (germline): LNHDA, SQIVND (reference sequence). The V end was cut by 8 bases, the J end by 3 bases, with 13 bases between. CDR3 region: CASQGREDTEAFF. Here the CDR3 DNA reads TGTGCCAGTCAAGGGCGGGAAGACACTGAAGCTTTCTTT.

This clonotype was recorded a few times. The chain carries TRBV10-3 and TRBJ2-2; D not certain. The CDR3 consists of 13 residues. V lost 0 bases, J lost 4 bases, and 3 bases lay in between. Germline V gene sequence: CDR1 ENHRY, CDR2 SYGVKD. The CDR3 reads CAISESLTGELFF. CDR3 sequence (DNA): TGTGCCATCAGTGAGTCGCTCACCGGGGAGCTGTTTTTT.

This clonotype was found many times. This chain links TRBV12-3 or TRBV12-4 with TRBJ2-1, with 9 bases fitting TRBD2. The CDR3 covers 17 residues. Germline trimming cut 0 bases from V and 6 bases from J; bases unmatched to any gene: 9. The DNA of the CDR3 is TGTGCCAGCAGTTTAGCGCAGATAGCGGGAGATCCCAATGAGCAGTTCTTC. Protein: CASSLAQIAGDPNEQFF.

V and J are TRBV12-3 or TRBV12-4 and TRBJ2-7; no definite D call. CDR3 length equals 13 residues. V was pared by 2 bases and J by 9 bases, with 14 bases between. CDR3 loop: CASSLSRGFGQYF. The CDR3 coding sequence is TGTGCCAGCAGTTTAAGTCGAGGATTCGGGCAGTACTTC.

This chain joins TRBV29-1 and TRBJ2-3; the match to TRBD1 covers 7 bases. Germline V CDR1 and CDR2: SQVTM, ANQGSEA. The CDR3 runs to 14 residues. J gave up 2 bases and V 6 bases, and 8 bases lay outside the gene matches. The CDR3 loop is CSVTGTAYTDTQYF. CDR3 bases: TGCAGCGTCACCGGGACAGCATACACAGATACGCAGTATTTT.

This chain links TRBV12-3 or TRBV12-4 with TRBJ2-1, with 14 bases that match TRBD2. J lost 9 bases, V lost 5 bases, and 6 bases had no gene match. This CDR3 contains 15 residues. Here the CDR3 DNA reads TGTGCCAGCAGTCCGACTAGCGGGAGGGTCGGTGAGCAGTTCTTC. Amino acids: CASSPTSGRVGEQFF.

At least ten counts were recorded for this clonotype. V and J are TRBV20-1 and TRBJ2-7, with 7 bases matching TRBD1. The CDR3 covers 14 residues. In germline, CDR1 is DFQATT, CDR2 SNEGSKA (reference sequence). Germline trimming cut 5 bases from V and 1 base from J; bases unmatched to any gene: 8. The CDR3 protein is CSAVPGQKSYEQYF. The CDR3 DNA reads as TGCAGTGCTGTACCGGGACAGAAGTCCTACGAGCAGTACTTC.

This clonotype was counted many times. The chain uses TRBV7-9 and TRBJ1-1, with no clear D. CDR3 size: 12 residues. V lost 1 base and J lost 5, with 5 bases in between. Germline V gene data show CDR1 as SEHNR and CDR2 as FQNEAQ (reference sequence). CDR3: CASSLGPTEAFF. For the CDR3, the DNA is TGTGCCAGCAGCTTAGGACCGACTGAAGCTTTCTTT.

At least ten counts were recorded for this clonotype. V and J are TRBV11-2 and TRBJ2-1, with D possibly TRBD2 on 7 matching bases. V was clipped by 3 bases and J by 5 bases, with 20 bases between them. Per germline, CDR1 SGHAT and CDR2 FQNNGV. The CDR3 extends over 17 amino acids. The CDR3 DNA is TGTGCCAGCAGCTTCCCCTCGGGCGGGGGCGCGGACAATGAGCAGTTCTTC. As protein: CASSFPSGGGADNEQFF.